These T cell receptor beta chains were read from a single sample in a study of blood T cell repertoires in COVID-19. Some clones are missing from TCRdb's copy, which holds only in-frame ones; the method was immunoSEQ multiplex PCR. Of 250,000 or so clones in the sample, roughly 89% are singletons; the top ten hold approximately 5%. Sequenced: peripheral blood. The receptors come from a woman aged 40 to 50 who had recovered from COVID-19. Each CDR3 is given with its conserved first and last residue. D genes are given only for firm matches. Clone size is shown for a subset of rows, as once, few, many or a class of expanded clone.

NA,NA,TRBV9,CASSVDGGTTSTDTQYF
NA,NA,TRBV12-5,CASGLYQDRREQYF
TRBD1,NA,TRBV5-1,CASSLGQGRDDGYTF
NA,NA,TRBV19,CATSRAGHTGELFF
TRBD2,NA,TRBV20-1,CSASHGLAEETQYF
NA,NA,TRBV7-8,CASGREETQYF
TRBD1,NA,TRBV12-3/TRBV12-4,CASRYDRDQGYTF
NA,once,TRBV19,CASSMVASGTDTQYF
NA,NA,TRBV6-1,CASSEAFRGQPQHF
NA,NA,TRBV5-4,CASNRRGGSYSPLHF
NA,once,TRBV28,CASSLSGAGPQHF
TRBD2,NA,TRBV5-4,CASRLAGVRTGELFF
NA,NA,TRBV5-5,CASSLDEGVRGQPQHF
TRBD2,few,TRBV10-3,CAISELAGTQETQYF
NA,NA,TRBV30,CAWSVTRVSYTF
TRBD1,NA,TRBV27,CASSLFLGQPYEQYF
NA,few,TRBV7-9,CASSLEAEGHF
NA,NA,TRBV5-1,CASSLVAGSTDTQYF
NA,NA,TRBV3-1/TRBV3-2,CASSPGFLEPQHF
NA,NA,TRBV28,CASIPGGSSYNSPLHF
NA,NA,TRBV11-2,CASSPRVSGANVLTF
NA,NA,TRBV6-5,CASRYPTTNIQYF
NA,NA,TRBV5-1,CASSPADYNEQFF
TRBD2,NA,TRBV7-2,CASSLVRSSGDYEQYF
NA,NA,TRBV7-7,CASSLADRSEQYF
NA,NA,TRBV2,CASSAGYEQFF
TRBD1,NA,TRBV28,CASSNTGGGETEAFF
TRBD1,NA,TRBV29-1,CSATGTGGETQYF
NA,NA,TRBV10-2,CATQPQGYNEQFF
TRBD2,NA,TRBV3-1/TRBV3-2,CASSQAKRRLAGDTQYF
NA,NA,TRBV11-2,CASSLIFRGNTEAFF
NA,NA,TRBV30,CAWSKGGQETQYF
TRBD1,NA,TRBV3-1/TRBV3-2,CASSRGQGTYNEQFF
TRBD2,NA,TRBV15,CATSRDEAGGFF